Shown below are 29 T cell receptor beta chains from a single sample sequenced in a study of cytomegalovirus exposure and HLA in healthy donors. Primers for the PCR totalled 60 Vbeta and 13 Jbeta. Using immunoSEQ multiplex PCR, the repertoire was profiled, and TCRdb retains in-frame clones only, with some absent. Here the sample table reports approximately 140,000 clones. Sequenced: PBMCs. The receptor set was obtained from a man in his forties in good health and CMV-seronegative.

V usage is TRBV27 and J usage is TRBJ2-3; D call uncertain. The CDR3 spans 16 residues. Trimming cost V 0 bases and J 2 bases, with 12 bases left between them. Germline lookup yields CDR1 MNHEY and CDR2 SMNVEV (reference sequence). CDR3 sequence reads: CASSLSAYPYTDTQYF. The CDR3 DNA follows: TGTGCCAGCAGTTTATCTGCGTATCCCTACACAGATACGCAGTATTTT.

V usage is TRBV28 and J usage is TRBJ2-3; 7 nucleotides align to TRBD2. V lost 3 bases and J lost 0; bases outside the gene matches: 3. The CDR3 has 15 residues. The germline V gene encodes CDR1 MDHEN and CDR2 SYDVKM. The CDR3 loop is CASSLLAESTDTQYF. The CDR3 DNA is TGTGCCAGCAGTTTGCTAGCGGAAAGCACAGATACGCAGTATTTT.

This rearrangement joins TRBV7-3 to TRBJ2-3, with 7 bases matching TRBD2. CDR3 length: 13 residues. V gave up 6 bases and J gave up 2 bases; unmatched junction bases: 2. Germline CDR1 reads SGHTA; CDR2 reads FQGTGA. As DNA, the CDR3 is TGTGCCAGCAGTGGGACTAACACAGATACGCAGTATTTT. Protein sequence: CASSGTNTDTQYF.

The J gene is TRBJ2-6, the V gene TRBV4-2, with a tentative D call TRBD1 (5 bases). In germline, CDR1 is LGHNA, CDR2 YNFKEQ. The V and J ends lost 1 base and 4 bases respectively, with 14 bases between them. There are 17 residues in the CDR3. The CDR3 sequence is CASSQATGLTGANVLTF. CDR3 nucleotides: TGTGCCAGCAGCCAAGCCACAGGTCTTACGGGGGCCAACGTCCTGACTTTC.

The CDR3 coding sequence is TGTGCCAGCAGCCCAGGGCGCCGAGAGACCCAGTACTTC. It is translated as CASSPGRRETQYF. The chain employs TRBV7-3 and TRBJ2-5; the D gene is possibly TRBD1 (5 bases). Trimming removed 5 bases at V and 4 bases at J, with 11 bases between. Germline V gives CDR1 SGHTA, CDR2 FQGTGA. The CDR3 is 13 amino acids.

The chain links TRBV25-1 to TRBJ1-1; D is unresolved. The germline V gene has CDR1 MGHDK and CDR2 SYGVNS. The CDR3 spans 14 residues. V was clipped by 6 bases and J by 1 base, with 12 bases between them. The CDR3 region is CASSYVGRNTEAFF. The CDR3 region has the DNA TGTGCCAGCAGCTACGTAGGGAGGAACACTGAAGCTTTCTTT.

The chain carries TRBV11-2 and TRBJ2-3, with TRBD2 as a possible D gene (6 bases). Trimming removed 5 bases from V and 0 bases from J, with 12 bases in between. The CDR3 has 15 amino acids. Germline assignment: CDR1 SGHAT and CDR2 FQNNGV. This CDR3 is CASSLTGRSTDTQYF. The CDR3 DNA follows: TGTGCCAGCAGCCTAACGGGGAGGAGCACAGATACGCAGTATTTT.

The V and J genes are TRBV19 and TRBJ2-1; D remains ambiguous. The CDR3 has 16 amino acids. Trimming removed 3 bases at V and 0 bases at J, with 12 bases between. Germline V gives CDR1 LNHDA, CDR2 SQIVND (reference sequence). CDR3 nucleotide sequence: TGTGCCAGTAGTATTCTCGGGTCTGTCTCCTACAATGAGCAGTTCTTC. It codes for CASSILGSVSYNEQFF. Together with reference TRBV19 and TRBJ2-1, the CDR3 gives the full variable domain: DGGITQSPKYLFRKEGQNVTLSCEQNLNHDAMYWYRQDPGQGLRLIYYSQIVNDFQKGDIAEGYSVSREKKESFPLTVTSAQKNPTAFYLCASSILGSVSYNEQFFGPGTRLTVL.

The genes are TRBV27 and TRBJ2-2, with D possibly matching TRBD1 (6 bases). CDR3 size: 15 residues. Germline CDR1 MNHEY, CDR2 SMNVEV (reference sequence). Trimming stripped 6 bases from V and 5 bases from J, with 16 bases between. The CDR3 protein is CASRIQGWGTGELFF. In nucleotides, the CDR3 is TGTGCCAGCAGGATACAGGGATGGGGGACCGGGGAGCTGTTTTTT.

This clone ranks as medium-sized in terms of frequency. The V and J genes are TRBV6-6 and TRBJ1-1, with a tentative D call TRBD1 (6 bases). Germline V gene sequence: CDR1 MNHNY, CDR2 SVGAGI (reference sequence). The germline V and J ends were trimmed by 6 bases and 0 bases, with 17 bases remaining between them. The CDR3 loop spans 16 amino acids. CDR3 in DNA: TGTGCCAGCAGCCCCCCACAGGGACCCATGAACACTGAAGCTTTCTTT. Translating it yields CASSPPQGPMNTEAFF.

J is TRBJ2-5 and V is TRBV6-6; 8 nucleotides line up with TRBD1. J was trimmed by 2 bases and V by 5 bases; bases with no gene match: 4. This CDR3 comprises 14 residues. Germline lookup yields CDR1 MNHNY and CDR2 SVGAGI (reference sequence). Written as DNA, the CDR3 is TGTGCCAGCAGTCCCGGGACAGGACAAGAGACCCAGTACTTC. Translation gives CASSPGTGQETQYF.

The CDR3 spells CASSPLGSVAKNIQYF. In nucleotides, the CDR3 is TGTGCCAGCTCACCATTGGGGAGTGTGGCCAAAAACATTCAGTACTTC. The rearrangement joins TRBV18 to TRBJ2-4, with a tentative D call TRBD2 (5 bases). The CDR3 has 16 residues. Trimming left V 2 bases short and J 1 base short, with 12 bases between. CDR1 KGHSH and CDR2 LQKENI come from the germline V gene.

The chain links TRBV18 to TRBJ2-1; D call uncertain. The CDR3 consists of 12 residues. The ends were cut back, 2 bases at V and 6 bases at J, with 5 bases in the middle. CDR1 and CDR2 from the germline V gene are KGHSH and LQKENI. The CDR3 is CASSPYLNEQFF. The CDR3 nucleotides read TGTGCCAGCTCACCATATCTCAATGAGCAGTTCTTC.

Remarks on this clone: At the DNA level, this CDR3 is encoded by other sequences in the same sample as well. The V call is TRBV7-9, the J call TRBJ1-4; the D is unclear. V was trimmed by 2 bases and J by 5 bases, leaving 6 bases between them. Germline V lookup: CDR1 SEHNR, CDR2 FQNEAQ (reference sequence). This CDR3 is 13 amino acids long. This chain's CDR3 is CASSLYGNEKLFF. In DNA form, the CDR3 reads TGTGCCAGCAGCTTATACGGGAATGAAAAACTGTTTTTT.

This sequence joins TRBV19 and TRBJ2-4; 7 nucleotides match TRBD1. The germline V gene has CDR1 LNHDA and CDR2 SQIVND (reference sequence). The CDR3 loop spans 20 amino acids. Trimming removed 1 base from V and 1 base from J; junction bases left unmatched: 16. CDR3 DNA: TGTGCCAGTAGTATAGTTGGCGCAGGGGGAACACTTGGGGCCAAAAACATTCAGTACTTC. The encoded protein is CASSIVGAGGTLGAKNIQYF.

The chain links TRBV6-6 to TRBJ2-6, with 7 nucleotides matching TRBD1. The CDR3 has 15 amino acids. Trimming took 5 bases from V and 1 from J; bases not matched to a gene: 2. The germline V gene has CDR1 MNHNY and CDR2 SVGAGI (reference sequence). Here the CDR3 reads CASSKQGSGANVLTF. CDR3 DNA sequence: TGTGCCAGCAGTAAACAGGGGTCTGGGGCCAACGTCCTGACTTTC.

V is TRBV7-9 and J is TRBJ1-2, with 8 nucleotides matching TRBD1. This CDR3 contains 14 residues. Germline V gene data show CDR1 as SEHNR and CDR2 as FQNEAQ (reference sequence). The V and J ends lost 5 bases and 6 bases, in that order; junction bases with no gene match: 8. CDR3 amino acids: CASSTRTGKDGYTF. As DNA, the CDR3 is TGTGCCAGCAGCACCCGGACAGGGAAAGATGGCTACACCTTC.

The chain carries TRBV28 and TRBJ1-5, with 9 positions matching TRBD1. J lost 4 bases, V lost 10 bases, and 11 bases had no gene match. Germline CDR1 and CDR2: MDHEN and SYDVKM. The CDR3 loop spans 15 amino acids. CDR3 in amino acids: CATVPSGQGNQPQHF. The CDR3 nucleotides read TGTGCCACAGTACCGAGTGGACAGGGGAATCAGCCCCAGCATTTT.

The CDR3 coding sequence is TGTGCCAGCAGCTCCCAGCGGGACAGGGGAAACACCGGGGAGCTGTTTTTT. Its protein product is CASSSQRDRGNTGELFF. The chain has TRBV7-3 and TRBJ2-2, with TRBD1 matching 10 bases. The CDR3 is made up of 17 amino acids. The J segment lost 2 bases and the V segment lost 4 bases, leaving 7 bases of the junction unmatched. CDR1 and CDR2 (germline): SGHTA, FQGTGA.

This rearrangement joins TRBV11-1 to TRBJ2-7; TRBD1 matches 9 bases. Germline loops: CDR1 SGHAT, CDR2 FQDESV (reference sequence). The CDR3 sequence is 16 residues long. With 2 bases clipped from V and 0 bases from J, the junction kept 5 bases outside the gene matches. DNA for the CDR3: TGTGCCAGCAGCTTACTCGGACAGGGGCCCTCCTACGAGCAGTACTTC. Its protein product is CASSLLGQGPSYEQYF.

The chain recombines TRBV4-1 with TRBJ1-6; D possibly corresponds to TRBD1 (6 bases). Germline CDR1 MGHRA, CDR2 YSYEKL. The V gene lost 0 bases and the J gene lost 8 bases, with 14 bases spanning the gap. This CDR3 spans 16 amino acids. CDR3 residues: CASSQDWGRGYSPLHF. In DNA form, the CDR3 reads TGCGCCAGCAGCCAAGATTGGGGGAGGGGGTATTCACCCCTCCACTTT.

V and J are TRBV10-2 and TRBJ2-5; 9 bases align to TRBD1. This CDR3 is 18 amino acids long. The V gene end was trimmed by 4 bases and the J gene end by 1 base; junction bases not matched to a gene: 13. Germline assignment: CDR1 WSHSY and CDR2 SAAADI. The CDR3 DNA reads TGCGCCAGCAGTGCGTTGGTCGGGACAGGGTTGGGCCAAGAGACCCAGTACTTC. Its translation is CASSALVGTGLGQETQYF.

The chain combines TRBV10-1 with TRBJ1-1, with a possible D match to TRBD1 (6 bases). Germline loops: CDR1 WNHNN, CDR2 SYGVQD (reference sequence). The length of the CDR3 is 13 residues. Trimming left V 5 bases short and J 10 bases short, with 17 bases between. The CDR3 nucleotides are TGCGCCAGCAGTACGGGACAATCAAGTGGAGCTTTCTTT. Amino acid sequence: CASSTGQSSGAFF.

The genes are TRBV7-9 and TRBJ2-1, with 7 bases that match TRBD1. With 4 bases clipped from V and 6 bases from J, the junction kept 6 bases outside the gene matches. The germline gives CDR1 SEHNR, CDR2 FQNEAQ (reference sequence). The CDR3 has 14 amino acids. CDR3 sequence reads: CASSSGQILNEQFF. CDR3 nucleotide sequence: TGTGCCAGCAGCTCGGGACAGATACTCAATGAGCAGTTCTTC.

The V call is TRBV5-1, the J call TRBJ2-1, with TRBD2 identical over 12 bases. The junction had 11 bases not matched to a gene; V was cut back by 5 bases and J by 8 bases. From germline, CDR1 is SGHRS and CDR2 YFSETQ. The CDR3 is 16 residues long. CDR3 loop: CASRMMTSGGLDEQFF. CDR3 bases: TGCGCCAGCAGGATGATGACTAGCGGGGGTCTTGATGAGCAGTTCTTC.

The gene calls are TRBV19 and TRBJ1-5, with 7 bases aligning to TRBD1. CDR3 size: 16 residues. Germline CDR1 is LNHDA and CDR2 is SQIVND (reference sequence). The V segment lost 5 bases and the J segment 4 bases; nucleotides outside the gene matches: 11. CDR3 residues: CASSPLGTERNQPQHF. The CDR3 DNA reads TGTGCCAGTAGTCCGCTCGGGACAGAAAGGAATCAGCCCCAGCATTTT.

The CDR3 nucleotides read TGTGCCAGCAGTCCTCCCCAAATGGGGGCGGAAAAACTGTTTTTT. It specifies CASSPPQMGAEKLFF. The chain joins TRBV28 to TRBJ1-4; possibly TRBD1 for D (6 bases). The germline gives CDR1 MDHEN, CDR2 SYDVKM. The ends were cut back, 5 bases at V and 8 bases at J, with 18 bases in the middle. CDR3 length: 15 residues.

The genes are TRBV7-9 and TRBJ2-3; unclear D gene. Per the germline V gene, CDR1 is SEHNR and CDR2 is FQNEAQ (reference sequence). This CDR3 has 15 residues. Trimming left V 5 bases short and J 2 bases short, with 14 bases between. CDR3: CASSRLGRDTDTQYF. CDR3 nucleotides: TGTGCCAGCAGCCGTCTGGGCCGAGACACAGATACGCAGTATTTT.

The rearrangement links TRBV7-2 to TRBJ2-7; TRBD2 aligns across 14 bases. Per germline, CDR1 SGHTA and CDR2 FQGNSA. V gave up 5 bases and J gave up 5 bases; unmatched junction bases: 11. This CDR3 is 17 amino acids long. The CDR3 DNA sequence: TGTGCCAGCAGCCTTTTCGCGACTAGCGGGGGGGCCCACGAGCAGTACTTC. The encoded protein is CASSLFATSGGAHEQYF.